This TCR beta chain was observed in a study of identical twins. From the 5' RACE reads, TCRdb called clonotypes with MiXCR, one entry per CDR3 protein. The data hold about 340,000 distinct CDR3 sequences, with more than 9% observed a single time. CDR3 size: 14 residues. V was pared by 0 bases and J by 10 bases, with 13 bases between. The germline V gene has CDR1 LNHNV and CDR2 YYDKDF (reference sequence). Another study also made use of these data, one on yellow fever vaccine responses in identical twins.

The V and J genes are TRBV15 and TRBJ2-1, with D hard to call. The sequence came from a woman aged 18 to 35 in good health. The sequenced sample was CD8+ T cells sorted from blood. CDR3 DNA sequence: TGTGCCACCAGCAGAGATAAGACTCCCAGGGAGCAGTTCTTC. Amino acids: CATSRDKTPREQFF.